These 15 T cell receptor beta chains were sequenced from one sample in a study of T cells in Graves' hyperthyroidism and ophthalmopathy. From RNA transcripts, TCR beta CDR3 regions were amplified. Initially, a first-round RT-PCR of the TCR CDR3 employed the HTBI primer set. One entry per CDR3 protein, called by TCRdb with MiXCR from the multiplex PCR reads. In the table there are fewer than 650,000 distinct CDR3 sequences, approximately 14% of which are singletons. Sequenced input: blood. These receptors came from a woman younger than 35 with Graves' ophthalmopathy.

To note about this clonotype: Since a much larger clone is just one base distant, this may be a read error. This rearrangement joins TRBV6-6 to TRBJ2-7; perhaps D is TRBD1 or TRBD2 (6 bases each). CDR1 and CDR2 from the germline V gene are MNHNY and SVGAGI (reference sequence). This CDR3 comprises 18 residues. The V gene lost 0 bases and the J gene lost 0 bases, with 18 bases spanning the gap. In nucleotides, the CDR3 is TGTGCCAGCAGTTACTCCAGAAGGGGGGCGCCTAGCTCCTACGAGCAGTACTTC. Translation: CASSYSRRGAPSSYEQYF.

The table lists this clonotype with many counts. The chain has TRBV6-1 and TRBJ1-1, with 9 bases lining up with TRBD1. Unmatched junction bases numbered 7, after V lost 6 bases and J lost 8 bases. The V gene's germline CDR1 is MNHNS and CDR2 SASEGT. This CDR3 spans 13 amino acids. The CDR3 loop reads CASSDTGGEEAFF. The CDR3 DNA sequence: TGTGCCAGCAGCGACACAGGGGGCGAGGAAGCTTTCTTT.

This clonotype was detected ten times or more. The V and J genes are TRBV24-1 and TRBJ1-1; weak D call: TRBD1 (6 bases). CDR1 and CDR2 from the germline V gene are KGHDR and SFDVKD. This CDR3 has 15 amino acids. V was pared by 3 bases and J by 1 base, with 11 bases between. CDR3: CATSDAQGANTEAFF. The DNA of the CDR3 is TGTGCCACCAGTGATGCACAGGGAGCGAACACTGAAGCTTTCTTT.

This clonotype was seen at least ten times. The gene calls are TRBV28 and TRBJ1-1; D remains ambiguous. Germline CDR1 and CDR2: MDHEN and SYDVKM. V was shortened by 1 base and J by 1 base, with 7 bases between the two germline ends. The CDR3 has 14 amino acids. The CDR3: CASSLLAGNTEAFF. Here the CDR3 DNA reads TGTGCCAGCAGTTTATTGGCAGGGAACACTGAAGCTTTCTTT.

This clonotype was detected ten times or more. The chain couples TRBV12-3 or TRBV12-4 to TRBJ2-2, with D unresolved. This CDR3 is built from 12 residues. Trimming removed 7 bases at V and 5 bases at J, with 8 bases between. The CDR3 region is CASTLGTGELFF. The CDR3 coding sequence is TGTGCCAGCACCCTAGGGACCGGGGAGCTGTTTTTT.

The rearrangement joins TRBV2 to TRBJ2-1, with 14 bases fitting TRBD2. V lost 0 bases, J lost 7 bases, and 8 bases stayed unmatched. CDR1 and CDR2 (germline): SNHLY, FYNNEI. CDR3 length: 18 amino acids. The CDR3 DNA follows: TGTGCCAGCAGTGAAGCGGACAGACTAGCGGGAGGGTCTAATGAGCAGTTCTTC. Translated, it gives CASSEADRLAGGSNEQFF.

V and J are TRBV6-1 and TRBJ2-2; 10 nucleotides align to TRBD2. With 3 bases clipped from V and 6 bases from J, the junction kept 7 bases outside the gene matches. The CDR3 extends over 16 amino acids. Germline loops: CDR1 MNHNS, CDR2 SASEGT. Written as DNA, the CDR3 is TGTGCCAGCAGTGACGGAGCGGGAGGGCCGGCCGGGGAGCTGTTTTTT. Its protein is CASSDGAGGPAGELFF.

This clonotype appeared many times. V is TRBV27 and J is TRBJ2-7; 10 positions agree with TRBD2. Germline CDR1 reads MNHEY; CDR2 reads SMNVEV (reference sequence). The CDR3 is 14 amino acids. Losses at the gene ends were 5 bases for V and 4 bases for J; bases not matched to a gene: 5. The CDR3 loop is CASSESGRAYEQYF. The CDR3 DNA sequence: TGTGCCAGCAGTGAAAGCGGGAGGGCGTACGAGCAGTACTTC.

Comments on this clonotype: The CDR3 ends on some other residue instead of the conserved phenylalanine or tryptophan, so this is likely a read error. The chain employs TRBV4-3 and TRBJ2-3; 14 positions match TRBD2. Germline CDR1 reads LGHNA; CDR2 reads YSLEER. This CDR3 has 16 residues. V dropped 3 bases and J dropped 4; count of bases not matched to a gene: 3. The CDR3 DNA follows: TGCGCCAGCAGCCATCCGGGACTAGCGGGAGCAGATACGCAGTATCTT. Its translation: CASSHPGLAGADTQYL.

The chain joins TRBV5-4 to TRBJ2-1, with D perhaps TRBD1 or TRBD2 (5 bases each). Trimming pared 5 bases from V and 4 bases from J, leaving 13 bases between. Germline assignment: CDR1 SGHNT and CDR2 YYREEE (reference sequence). This CDR3 is 14 amino acids long. CDR3 bases: TGTGCCAGCAGGGATCGGGACGGTTACAATGAGCAGTTCTTC. It codes for CASRDRDGYNEQFF. Together with reference TRBV5-4 and TRBJ2-1, the CDR3 gives the full variable domain: ETGVTQSPTHLIKTRGQQVTLRCSSQSGHNTVSWYQQALGQGPQFIFQYYREEENGRGNFPPRFSGLQFPNYSSELNVNALELDDSALYLCASRDRDGYNEQFFGPGTRLTVL.

This chain uses TRBV6-1 with TRBJ1-2; D is perhaps TRBD1 (6 bases). Trimming removed 8 bases at V and 2 bases at J, with 12 bases between. Germline CDR1 is MNHNS and CDR2 is SASEGT. The CDR3 contains 13 residues. The CDR3 is CASLRDKNYGYTF. The CDR3 DNA follows: TGTGCCAGCCTTCGGGACAAGAACTATGGCTACACCTTC.

Here the CDR3 reads CASRRGGASSYEQYF. The CDR3 nucleotides read TGTGCCAGCAGACGTGGGGGGGCCAGCTCCTACGAGCAGTACTTC. The chain links TRBV7-2 to TRBJ2-7, with D perhaps TRBD2 (7 bases). The germline V gene encodes CDR1 SGHTA and CDR2 FQGNSA. The CDR3 is 15 residues long. V lost 6 bases, J lost 0 bases, and 15 bases lay in between.

This clonotype was counted at least ten times. An end of the junction does not agree with germline; a read error may underlie this. The chain carries TRBV20-1 and TRBJ1-6; D may be TRBD1 (6 bases). The CDR3 is made up of 14 amino acids. From germline, CDR1 is DFQATT and CDR2 SNEGSKA (reference sequence). The CDR3 DNA follows: TGCAGTGCAGCCGTAACAGGGCATAATACACCCCTCCACTTT. Translation: CSAAVTGHNTPLHF.

CDR3 residues: CASSQVALGLANTGELFF. CDR3 sequence (DNA): TGTGCCAGCAGCCAAGTGGCCCTGGGACTAGCGAACACCGGGGAGCTGTTTTTT. This chain joins TRBV14 and TRBJ2-2; 8 bases map to TRBD2. The CDR3 runs 18 residues. V was clipped by 1 base and J by 0 bases; unmatched bases: 7. Germline CDR1 and CDR2: SGHDN and FVKESK.

In this sample, this clonotype turned up a few times. This chain uses TRBV9 with TRBJ2-7; 10 bases align to TRBD1. The CDR3 covers 15 residues. J was trimmed by 4 bases and V by 0 bases; bases with no gene match: 4. Germline values: CDR1 SGDLS, CDR2 YYNGEE. CDR3 sequence reads: CASSVGDRGFYEQYF. In DNA form, the CDR3 reads TGTGCCAGCAGCGTAGGGGACAGGGGATTTTACGAGCAGTACTTC.